The next 20 T cell receptor beta chains were all read from a single sample in a study of blood T cell repertoires in COVID-19. Profiled with immunoSEQ multiplex PCR; TCRdb holds only in-frame clones, not every one. Among fewer than 40,000 clones, 80% to 90% were seen once, and the ten largest hold around 5%. Sequenced input: peripheral blood. These receptors came from a woman between 65 and 79 years old with active COVID-19.

This clone was counted a single time. This chain uses TRBV2 with TRBJ2-5, with TRBD1 as a possible D gene (6 bases). From germline, CDR1 is SNHLY and CDR2 FYNNEI. The CDR3 totals 16 residues. Trimming shortened V by 7 bases and J by 0 bases, and 18 bases separated the two germline ends. CDR3 sequence (DNA): TGTGCCAGCACTCAAGGACAGATTCTATACCAAGAGACCCAGTACTTC. Encoded protein: CASTQGQILYQETQYF.

The chain combines TRBV11-2 with TRBJ2-7; 9 bases agree with TRBD2. This CDR3 has 16 residues. Trimming cost V 1 base and J 2 bases; bases outside gene matches: 6. Germline lookup yields CDR1 SGHAT and CDR2 FQNNGV. The CDR3 reads CASSLGASGAAYEQYF. CDR3 nucleotides: TGTGCCAGCAGCTTAGGGGCTAGCGGGGCCGCCTACGAGCAGTACTTC.

V usage is TRBV19 and J usage is TRBJ2-2; D unclear. V was shortened by 3 bases and J by 1 base, with 6 bases between the two germline ends. Germline V CDR1 and CDR2: LNHDA, SQIVND (reference sequence). CDR3 length equals 14 residues. The CDR3 loop is CASSIVLNTGELFF. Here the CDR3 DNA reads TGTGCCAGTAGTATCGTCTTGAACACCGGGGAGCTGTTTTTT.

V usage is TRBV9 and J usage is TRBJ1-4, with 11 bases matching TRBD1. The V gene end was trimmed by 4 bases and the J gene end by 12 bases; junction bases not matched to a gene: 8. The germline V gene encodes CDR1 SGDLS and CDR2 YYNGEE. The CDR3 covers 14 residues. CDR3 nucleotide sequence: TGTGCCAGCAGCAGGACAGGGGGCGCGTACGAACTGTTTTTT. Its translation: CASSRTGGAYELFF. Full variable domain (missing parts from reference TRBV9 and TRBJ1-4): DSGVTQTPKHLITATGQRVTLRCSPRSGDLSVYWYQQSLDQGLQFLIQYYNGEERAKGNILERFSAQQFPDLHSELNLSSLELGDSALYFCASSRTGGAYELFFGSGTQLSVL.

The CDR3 DNA reads TGTGCCAGCAGGGCGGGACTTTACAATGAGCAGTTCTTC. Residues: CASRAGLYNEQFF. The J gene is TRBJ2-1, the V gene TRBV5-6, with D perhaps TRBD2 (6 bases). The V and J ends lost 5 bases and 4 bases respectively, with 10 bases between them. The CDR3 totals 13 residues. Germline lookup yields CDR1 SGHDT and CDR2 YYEEEE.

The rearrangement joins TRBV9 to TRBJ1-6; possible D gene TRBD1, 5 bases. CDR3 length: 15 amino acids. Germline CDR1 reads SGDLS; CDR2 reads YYNGEE. Trimming cost V 3 bases and J 7 bases, with 14 bases left between them. DNA for the CDR3: TGTGCCAGCAGCGGTGGGGACTACCAGAATTCACCCCTCCACTTT. The encoded protein is CASSGGDYQNSPLHF.

This chain links TRBV3-1 (or the pseudogene TRBV3-2) with TRBJ2-2; no definite D call. Trimming pared 1 base from V and 7 bases from J, leaving 10 bases between. The CDR3 is 14 residues long. Germline V gives CDR1 LGHDT, CDR2 YNNKEL (reference sequence). CDR3: CASSQVPNGGELFF. The CDR3 DNA reads as TGTGCCAGCAGCCAAGTCCCTAATGGCGGGGAGCTGTTTTTT.

This clone was seen only a few times. The rearrangement links TRBV7-3 to TRBJ2-7, with TRBD1 as a possible D gene (5 bases). Trimming stripped 4 bases from V and 6 bases from J, with 16 bases between. CDR3 length equals 14 residues. Looked up from germline, CDR1 is SGHTA and CDR2 is FQGTGA. The CDR3 DNA sequence: TGTGCCAGCAGCTCCACGGTTGGGGCTAGCGAGCAGTACTTC. The encoded protein is CASSSTVGASEQYF.

This sequence joins TRBV27 and TRBJ2-3; TRBD2 matches at 10 bases. Germline assignment: CDR1 MNHEY and CDR2 SMNVEV (reference sequence). Trimming removed 6 bases from V and 0 bases from J; junction bases left unmatched: 3. The CDR3 has 15 residues. CDR3 in amino acids: CASSTSGESTDTQYF. CDR3 nucleotide sequence: TGTGCCAGCAGCACTAGCGGGGAAAGCACAGATACGCAGTATTTT.

The rearrangement joins TRBV11-3 to TRBJ1-1; D is undetermined. The CDR3 consists of 14 residues. CDR1 SGHNT and CDR2 YENEEA come from the germline V gene. The ends were cut back, 1 base at V and 3 bases at J, with 9 bases in the middle. As DNA, the CDR3 is TGTGCCAGCAGCTTAGTCCGCGGGGACACTGAAGCTTTCTTT. Protein product: CASSLVRGDTEAFF.

This chain connects TRBV3-1 (or the pseudogene TRBV3-2) to TRBJ2-2; 12 bases agree with TRBD1. Looked up from germline, CDR1 is LGHDT and CDR2 is YNNKEL (reference sequence). After removal of 6 bases from V and 4 bases from J, the junction contained 3 bases not matched to a gene. CDR3 length equals 15 residues. The CDR3, as DNA: TGTGCCAGCAGGAAGGGACAGGGGGCCACCGGGGAGCTGTTTTTT. It yields the protein CASRKGQGATGELFF.

The chain is built from TRBV28 and TRBJ1-5, with D tentatively TRBD1 (6 bases). The V gene's germline CDR1 is MDHEN and CDR2 SYDVKM. V lost 4 bases to trimming and J lost 3 bases, with 10 bases between them. The CDR3 loop spans 14 amino acids. CDR3 sequence: CASSSGQHNQPQHF. In DNA, the CDR3 is TGTGCCAGCAGTTCTGGACAGCACAATCAGCCCCAGCATTTT.

In its sample, this clone was seen a few times. The chain is built from TRBV30 and TRBJ1-1; D is unresolved. This CDR3 is 13 amino acids long. CDR1 is GTSNPN, CDR2 SVGIG, per germline (reference sequence). Between the trimmed V and J ends, which lost 5 bases and 3 bases, there was a span of 13 bases. The CDR3 spells CAWGSGWYTEAFF. Here the CDR3 DNA reads TGTGCCTGGGGGAGCGGGTGGTACACTGAAGCTTTCTTT.

This chain connects TRBV11-2 to TRBJ1-5, with 11 bases fitting TRBD1. Germline values: CDR1 SGHAT, CDR2 FQNNGV. The CDR3 is 14 amino acids. Germline trimming cut 4 bases from V and 7 bases from J; bases unmatched to any gene: 3. The CDR3 sequence is CASSSGQGDQPQHF. CDR3 sequence (DNA): TGTGCCAGCAGCTCGGGACAGGGGGACCAGCCCCAGCATTTT.

The genes are TRBV10-3 and TRBJ1-5; TRBD1 might be the D (5 bases). CDR1 ENHRY and CDR2 SYGVKD come from the germline V gene. The CDR3 has 14 amino acids. Trimming took off 2 bases at V and 4 bases at J, with 9 bases between the two ends. The CDR3 here is CAISEPGGNQPQHF. The CDR3 DNA follows: TGTGCCATCAGTGAGCCGGGGGGGAATCAGCCCCAGCATTTT.

Only a few counts were recorded for this clone. The V call is TRBV7-2, the J call TRBJ1-6; TRBD1 aligns across 7 bases. This CDR3 region has 13 residues. CDR1 is SGHTA, CDR2 FQGNSA, per germline. Unmatched junction bases numbered 7, after V lost 6 bases and J lost 11 bases. CDR3 amino acids: CASSLTGQAPLHF. For the CDR3, the DNA is TGTGCCAGCAGTTTGACAGGGCAGGCACCCCTCCACTTT.

The chain recombines TRBV12-3 or TRBV12-4 with TRBJ2-7; no clear D gene. The CDR3 runs to 11 residues. V dropped 3 bases and J dropped 6 bases, with 6 bases sitting between them. The CDR3: CASSLAAEQYF. The CDR3 bases are TGTGCCAGCAGTTTGGCGGCCGAGCAGTACTTC.

The rearrangement joins TRBV27 to TRBJ2-3; D unresolved. The germline V and J ends were trimmed by 2 bases and 6 bases, with 9 bases remaining between them. The CDR3 contains 13 residues. Germline V gene lookup returns CDR1 MNHEY and CDR2 SMNVEV (reference sequence). As DNA, the CDR3 is TGTGCCAGCAGTTTAAACGCGGAGGATACGCAGTATTTT. Its protein is CASSLNAEDTQYF.

The V call is TRBV30, the J call TRBJ2-7; TRBD2 matches at 8 bases. V dropped 0 bases and J dropped 2; count of bases not matched to a gene: 6. Germline CDR1 and CDR2: GTSNPN and SVGIG (reference sequence). This CDR3 contains 15 residues. CDR3 protein: CAWSVPTGGTYEQYF. The CDR3 region has the DNA TGTGCCTGGAGTGTACCGACGGGGGGGACCTACGAGCAGTACTTC.

This chain connects TRBV6-6 to TRBJ2-5; the match to TRBD2 covers 13 bases. Looked up from germline, CDR1 is MNHNY and CDR2 is SVGAGI (reference sequence). V shed 5 bases, J shed 0 bases, and the junction held 6 bases outside the gene matches. The CDR3 is made up of 17 amino acids. The CDR3 sequence is CASSQPGLAGDQETQYF. Here the CDR3 DNA reads TGTGCCAGCAGTCAACCCGGACTAGCGGGGGACCAAGAGACCCAGTACTTC.